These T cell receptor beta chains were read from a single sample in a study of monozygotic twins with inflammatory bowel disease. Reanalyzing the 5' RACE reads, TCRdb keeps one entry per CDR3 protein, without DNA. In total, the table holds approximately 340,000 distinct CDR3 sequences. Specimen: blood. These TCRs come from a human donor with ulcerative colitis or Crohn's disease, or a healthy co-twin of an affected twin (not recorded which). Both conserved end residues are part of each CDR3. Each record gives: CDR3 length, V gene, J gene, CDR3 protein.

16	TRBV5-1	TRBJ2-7	CASSLGLSASAREQYF
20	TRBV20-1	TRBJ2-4	CSARATSNRDTNIGKNIQYF
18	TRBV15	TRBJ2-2	CATSRGLAGEVGTGELFF
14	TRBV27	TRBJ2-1	CASSPWAGGNEQFF
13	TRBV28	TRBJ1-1	CASNKGFRTEAFF
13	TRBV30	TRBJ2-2	CAGQGASTGELFF
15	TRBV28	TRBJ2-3	CASSFGSGSSDTQYF
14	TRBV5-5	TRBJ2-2	CASSSDRGPGELFF
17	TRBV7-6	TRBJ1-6	CASSSGTGHPLFFGLHF
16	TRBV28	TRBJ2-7	CASYTPARGDSYEQYF
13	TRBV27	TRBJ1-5	CASSFAGKQPQHF
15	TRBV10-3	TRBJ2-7	CAISESIGSSYEQYF
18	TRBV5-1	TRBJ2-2	CASSLTGTGAQNTGELFF
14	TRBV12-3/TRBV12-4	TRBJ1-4	CASSQRGRREKLFF
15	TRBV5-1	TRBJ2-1	CASSLSGGDYNEQFF
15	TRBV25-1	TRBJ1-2	CASSESAQALEGYTF
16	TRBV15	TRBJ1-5	CATSSKTGIGVQPQHF
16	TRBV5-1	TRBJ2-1	CASSLTPEQLDNEQFF
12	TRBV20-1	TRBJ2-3	CSARGGPDTQYF
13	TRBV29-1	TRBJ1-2	CSVVDRIDYGYTF
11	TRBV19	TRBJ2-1	CASSYVGEQFF
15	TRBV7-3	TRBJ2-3	CASSYGDRISHTQYF
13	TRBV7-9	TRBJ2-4	CASSPIAKNIQYF
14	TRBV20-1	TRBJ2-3	CSAPPGLATDTQYF
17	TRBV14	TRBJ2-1	CASSHWASGPKGNEQFF
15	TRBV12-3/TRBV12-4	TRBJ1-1	CASSPPGGRYTEAFF
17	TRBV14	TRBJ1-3	CASSQDIRATIGNTIYF
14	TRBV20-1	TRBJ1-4	CSAKTGSPNEKLFF
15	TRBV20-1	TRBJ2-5	CSARDPGVPQETQYF
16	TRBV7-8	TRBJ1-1	CASSSLGRSANTEAFF
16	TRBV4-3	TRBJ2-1	CASSQDVRVSNGEQFF
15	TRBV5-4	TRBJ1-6	CASSLSSGADSPLHF
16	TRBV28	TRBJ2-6	CATGGAISTGANVLTF
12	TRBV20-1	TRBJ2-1	CSARTGNNEQFF
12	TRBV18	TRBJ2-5	CASSPFTETQYF
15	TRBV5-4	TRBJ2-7	CASSSGTGVPYEQYF
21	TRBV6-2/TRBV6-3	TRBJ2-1	CASTFTEGRRTSGRSYNEQFF
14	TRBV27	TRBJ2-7	CASRMTADSYEQYF
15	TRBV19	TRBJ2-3	CASSRSSRGTDTQYF
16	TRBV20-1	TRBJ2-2	CSASVPGGRATGELFF
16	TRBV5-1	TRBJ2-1	CASSLQALSSYNEQFF
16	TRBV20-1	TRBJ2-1	CSARDVQGGTYNEQFF
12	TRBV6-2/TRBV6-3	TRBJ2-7	CASAPGGYEQYF
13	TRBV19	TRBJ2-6	CASRPSGANVLTF
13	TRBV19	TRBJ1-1	CASSPGLNPKAFF
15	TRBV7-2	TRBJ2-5	CASSFALRGGETQYF
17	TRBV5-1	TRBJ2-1	CASSLGQGKTTHNEQFF
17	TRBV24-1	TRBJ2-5	CATSDPTEGGVQETQYF
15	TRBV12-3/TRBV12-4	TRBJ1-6	CASSSRVIGNSPLHF
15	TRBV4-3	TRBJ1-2	CASSQAKGLGYGYTF
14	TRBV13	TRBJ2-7	CASSLGVIPYEQYF
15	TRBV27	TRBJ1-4	CASRNRDLVNEKLFF